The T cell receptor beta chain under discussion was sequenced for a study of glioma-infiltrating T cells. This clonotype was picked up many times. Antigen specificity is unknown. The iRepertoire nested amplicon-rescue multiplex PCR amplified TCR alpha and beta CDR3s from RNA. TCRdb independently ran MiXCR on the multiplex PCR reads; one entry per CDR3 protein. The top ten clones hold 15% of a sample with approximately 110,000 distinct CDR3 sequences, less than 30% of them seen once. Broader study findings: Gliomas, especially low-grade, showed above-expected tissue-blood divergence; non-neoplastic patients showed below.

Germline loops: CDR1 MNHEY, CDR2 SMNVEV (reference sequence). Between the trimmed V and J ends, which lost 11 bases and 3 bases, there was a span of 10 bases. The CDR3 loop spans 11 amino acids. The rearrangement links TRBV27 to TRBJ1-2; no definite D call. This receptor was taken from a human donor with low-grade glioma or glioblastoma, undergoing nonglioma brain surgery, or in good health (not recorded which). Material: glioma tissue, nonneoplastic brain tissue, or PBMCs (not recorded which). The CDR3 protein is CARRFYYGYTF. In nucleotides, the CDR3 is TGTGCCCGTAGATTCTACTATGGCTACACCTTC.